Below, 6 T cell receptor beta chains from the same sample are listed, as sequenced in a study of CD8+ T cells in alopecia areata. Treatment specified: oral pan-JAK inhibitor, 5-10 mg twice daily. Extraction of RNA preceded its reverse transcription into cDNA, which served as the sequencing template. Using immunoSEQ multiplex PCR, the repertoire was profiled, and TCRdb retains in-frame clones only, with some absent. The sample yields around 160,000 clones, 55% to 75% seen once. The sequenced sample was CD4+ T cells sorted from blood, obtained at week 24, from a patient treated with tofacitinib. These TCRs come from a human donor with alopecia areata.

Only a few counts were recorded for this clone. One junction end does not reproduce the germline sequence, and a read error may be involved. V is TRBV10-3 and J is TRBJ1-1, with D unresolved. The V gene's germline CDR1 is ENHRY and CDR2 SYGVKD. The CDR3 contains 12 residues. As DNA, the CDR3 is TGTGCCGTCAGGCCAAGGGACACTGAAGCTTTCTTT. Encoded protein: CAVRPRDTEAFF.

This clone was picked up a small number of times. The chain links TRBV18 to TRBJ2-1; 8 bases match TRBD1. The germline CDR1 and CDR2 sequences are KGHSH and LQKENI. CDR3 length equals 17 residues. V lost 4 bases to trimming and J lost 6 bases; unmatched junction nucleotides: 14. CDR3 coding DNA: TGTGCCAGCTCACTTTCGGGTCGACAGGGGAGTATCAATGAGCAGTTCTTC. Translation gives CASSLSGRQGSINEQFF.

This clone was counted only a few times. The chain has TRBV5-1 and TRBJ2-7, with D possibly being TRBD1 (5 bases). Germline V gene data show CDR1 as SGHRS and CDR2 as YFSETQ. This CDR3 has 15 residues. Trimming stripped 1 base from V and 1 base from J, with 12 bases between. The CDR3 loop reads CASSLRQDTSYEQYF. The CDR3 nucleotides read TGCGCCAGCAGCTTGCGGCAGGACACGTCCTACGAGCAGTACTTC.

The chain links TRBV27 to TRBJ2-4; TRBD1 agrees at 8 bases. The CDR3 has 13 residues. The germline V gene has CDR1 MNHEY and CDR2 SMNVEV (reference sequence). Trimming at V came to 7 bases and at J to 7 bases, leaving 6 bases not matched to a gene. CDR3 loop: CASTRTGWNIQYF. CDR3 bases: TGTGCCAGCACCCGGACAGGGTGGAACATTCAGTACTTC.

The chain uses TRBV29-1 and TRBJ2-4; 9 bases are shared with TRBD2. Losses at the gene ends were 2 bases for V and 0 bases for J; bases not matched to a gene: 5. Germline CDR1 and CDR2: SQVTM and ANQGSEA. CDR3 size: 16 residues. CDR3 sequence: CSVELRLAVAKNIQYF. Here the CDR3 DNA reads TGCAGCGTTGAATTGCGACTAGCGGTAGCCAAAAACATTCAGTACTTC.

This chain joins TRBV7-9 and TRBJ2-3, with D possibly matching TRBD2 (5 bases). Trimming took 8 bases from V and 1 from J, leaving 7 bases between them. CDR3 length: 12 amino acids. Germline V lookup: CDR1 SEHNR, CDR2 FQNEAQ (reference sequence). The CDR3 sequence is CASGRGTDTQYF. The DNA for the CDR3 is TGTGCCAGCGGGAGAGGCACAGATACGCAGTATTTT. Full variable domain (missing parts from reference TRBV7-9 and TRBJ2-3): DTGVSQNPRHKITKRGQNVTFRCDPISEHNRLYWYRQTLGQGPEFLTYFQNEAQLEKSRLLSDRFSAERPKGSFSTLEIQRTEQGDSAMYLCASGRGTDTQYFGPGTRLTVL.